This T cell receptor (beta chain) stems from a study of blood T cell repertoires in COVID-19. Study summary: Italy, Spain and the United States were the sources of the convalescent and acute COVID-19 samples. Sample material is recorded as cDNA or gDNA derived from T cells, B-cell-depleted T cells, or PBMCs.

The table lists this clone with a count of one. This CDR3 contains 14 residues. Germline CDR1 is MRHNA and CDR2 is SNTAGT. The ends lost 6 bases at V and 7 bases at J; junction bases unmatched: 8. Under the authors' procedure: How many nucleated cells were present was estimated from reference gene primer amplification. Using immunoSEQ multiplex PCR, the repertoire was profiled, and TCRdb retains in-frame clones only, with some absent. For V, J and clone size, that table is used; D and trimming come from the DNA. Here the sample spans about 160,000 clones, roughly nine tenths being singletons. This sequence was found in a man aged 60 to 69 with active or convalescent COVID-19. This rearrangement joins TRBV6-4 to TRBJ1-2; 10 bases are a match to TRBD1. The sequencing sample was made of peripheral blood. CDR3 residues: CASRDGTGVSGYTF. The CDR3 coding sequence is TGTGCCAGCAGAGACGGGACAGGGGTTTCTGGCTACACCTTC.